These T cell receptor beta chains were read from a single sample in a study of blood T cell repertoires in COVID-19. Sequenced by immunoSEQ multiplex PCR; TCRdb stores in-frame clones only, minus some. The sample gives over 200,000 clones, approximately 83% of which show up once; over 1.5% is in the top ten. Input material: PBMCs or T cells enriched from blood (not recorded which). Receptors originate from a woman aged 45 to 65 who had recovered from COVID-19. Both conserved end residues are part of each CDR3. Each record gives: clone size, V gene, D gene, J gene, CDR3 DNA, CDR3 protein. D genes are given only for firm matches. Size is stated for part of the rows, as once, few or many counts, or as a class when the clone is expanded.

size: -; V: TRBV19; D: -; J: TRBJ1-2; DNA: TGTGCCAGTAGTTCCACAGGGATCGACTATGGCTACACCTTC; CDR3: CASSSTGIDYGYTF
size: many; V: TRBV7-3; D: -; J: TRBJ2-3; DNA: TGTGCCAGCAGCCTTAGAGGGGGAGATACGCAGTATTTT; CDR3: CASSLRGGDTQYF
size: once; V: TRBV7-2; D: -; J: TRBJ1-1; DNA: TGTGCCAGCAGCTTCACCACAGGGATCCCTGAAGCTTTCTTT; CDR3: CASSFTTGIPEAFF
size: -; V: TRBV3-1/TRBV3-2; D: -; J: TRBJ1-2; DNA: TGTGCCAGCAGCTACTTTTTCGGGGATGGCTACACCTTC; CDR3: CASSYFFGDGYTF
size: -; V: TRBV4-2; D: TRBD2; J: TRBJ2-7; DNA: TGTGCCAGCAGCCAAGGTCCGGGGGGGCTCTACGAGCAGTACTTC; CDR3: CASSQGPGGLYEQYF
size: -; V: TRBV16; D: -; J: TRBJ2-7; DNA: TGTGCCAGCAGCCAATACCCGACAGTTTACGAGCAGTACTTC; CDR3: CASSQYPTVYEQYF
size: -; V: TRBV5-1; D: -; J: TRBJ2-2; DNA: TGCGCCAGCAGCCCCCAATCGAACACCGGGGAGCTGTTTTTT; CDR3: CASSPQSNTGELFF
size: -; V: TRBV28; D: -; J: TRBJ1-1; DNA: TGTGCCAGCGGAAGGACACCGAACACTGAAGCTTTCTTT; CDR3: CASGRTPNTEAFF
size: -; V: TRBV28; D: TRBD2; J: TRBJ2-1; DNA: TGTGCCAGCAGCCTAGCGGGGGTCCTTTACAATGAGCAGTTCTTC; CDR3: CASSLAGVLYNEQFF
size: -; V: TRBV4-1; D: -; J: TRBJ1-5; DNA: TGCGCCAGCAGCCAAGAAAGGGGCCTCTCAGACCCCCAGCATTTT; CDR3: CASSQERGLSDPQHF
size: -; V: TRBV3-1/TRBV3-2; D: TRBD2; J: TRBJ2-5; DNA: TGTGCCAGCAGCCATAGCGGGAGAGTACCGACAGACAAAGAGACCCAGTACTTC; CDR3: CASSHSGRVPTDKETQYF
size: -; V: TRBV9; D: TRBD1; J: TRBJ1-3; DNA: TGTGCCAGCAGCGCCACAGGGGGGGGCTCTGGAAACACCATATATTTT; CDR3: CASSATGGGSGNTIYF
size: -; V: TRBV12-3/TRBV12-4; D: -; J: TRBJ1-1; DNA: TGTGCCAGCAGTTCTCAAGCGGACACTGAAGCTTTCTTT; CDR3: CASSSQADTEAFF
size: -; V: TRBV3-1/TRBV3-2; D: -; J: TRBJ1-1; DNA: TGTGCCAGCAGCGACCCGAACAGGTACACTGAAGCTTTCTTT; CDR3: CASSDPNRYTEAFF
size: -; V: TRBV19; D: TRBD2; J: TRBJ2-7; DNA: TGTGCCAGTAGTCGGCTAGCGGGAGAGAAGCAGTACTTC; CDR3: CASSRLAGEKQYF